The 7 T cell receptor beta chains given below trace back to one sample, sequenced in a study of PD-1 blockade in classical Hodgkin lymphoma. Data came from immunoSEQ multiplex PCR; TCRdb stores just in-frame clones and leaves some out. The repertoire has approximately 8,200 clones, 80% to 85% of them found once; the top ten carry 9.5% to 13%. Brentuximab vedotin exposure varied, and every patient relapsed after autologous stem cell transplantation. It was by magnetic negative selection that CD4+ T cells were purified from thawed PBMCs. The starting material was CD4+ T cells from blood, obtained at baseline. Every receptor here comes from a human donor with classical Hodgkin lymphoma.

The rearrangement uses TRBV5-7 and TRBJ1-5; D remains ambiguous. TRBV5-7 carries the ORF label, with uncertain function. This CDR3 region has 10 residues. Deletions cut 2 bases from V and 6 bases from J, with 0 bases between. In DNA form, the CDR3 reads TGTGCCAGCAGCTTTCAGCCCCAGCATTTT. Its translation is CASSFQPQHF.

The chain carries TRBV6-1 and TRBJ2-3, with D possibly matching TRBD1 (5 bases). The CDR3 contains 16 residues. Germline CDR1 is MNHNS and CDR2 is SASEGT. V was pared by 0 bases and J by 2 bases, with 12 bases between. As DNA, the CDR3 is TGTGCCAGCAGTGAAGCGGGGCTAGGTCCCACAGATACGCAGTATTTT. It translates to CASSEAGLGPTDTQYF.

The J gene is TRBJ1-3, the V gene TRBV6-6; no clear D. The germline V gene encodes CDR1 MNHNY and CDR2 SVGAGI (reference sequence). Trimming stripped 0 bases from V and 7 bases from J, with 13 bases between. This CDR3 spans 15 amino acids. CDR3 amino acids: CASSYSSFSGNTIYF. CDR3 DNA sequence: TGTGCCAGCAGTTACTCGAGTTTTTCGGGGAACACCATATATTTT.

This clone came up once. CDR3 region: CASSQASGSFYEQYF. The CDR3 DNA sequence: TGTGCCAGCAGCCAAGCTAGCGGGAGTTTCTACGAGCAGTACTTC. The chain joins TRBV6-1 to TRBJ2-7; 10 bases map to TRBD2. The CDR3 is made up of 15 amino acids. Losses at the gene ends were 6 bases for V and 3 bases for J; bases not matched to a gene: 8. Germline assignment: CDR1 MNHNS and CDR2 SASEGT.

V is TRBV6-1 and J is TRBJ2-1; 11 bases are a match to TRBD2. Trimming removed 6 bases from V and 5 bases from J; junction bases left unmatched: 3. Looked up from germline, CDR1 is MNHNS and CDR2 is SASEGT. The CDR3 extends over 14 amino acids. CDR3 region: CASRASGRNNEQFF. For the CDR3, the DNA is TGTGCCAGCAGAGCTAGCGGGAGGAACAATGAGCAGTTCTTC.

This chain connects TRBV2 to TRBJ2-1, with D maybe TRBD2 (6 bases). Germline V CDR1 and CDR2: SNHLY, FYNNEI. The CDR3 is 14 residues long. Trimming took 6 bases from V and 3 from J, leaving 12 bases between them. As DNA, the CDR3 is TGTGCCAGCAGGCCTCCGGGACTCTACAATGAGCAGTTCTTC. As protein: CASRPPGLYNEQFF.

V usage is TRBV29-1 and J usage is TRBJ1-1; 7 bases match TRBD1. Per the germline V gene, CDR1 is SQVTM and CDR2 is ANQGSEA. With 4 bases clipped from V and 5 bases from J, the junction kept 4 bases outside the gene matches. This CDR3 comprises 12 residues. CDR3 loop: CSVVRGQTEAFF. CDR3 sequence (DNA): TGCAGCGTTGTTAGGGGGCAAACTGAAGCTTTCTTT.